A single sample gave rise to the 2 T cell receptor beta chains below, sequenced in a study of blood T cell repertoires in COVID-19. Assay: immunoSEQ multiplex PCR; the TCRdb copy retains only in-frame clones and omits some. The data show approximately 440,000 clones, with approximately 89% seen just once and roughly an eighth held by the top ten. The sample comprised peripheral blood. Receptor source: a woman between 50 and 59 years old with COVID-19, enrolled during active disease.

This rearrangement joins TRBV4-1 to TRBJ1-2; TRBD1 is a possible D gene (6 bases). Germline CDR1 is MGHRA and CDR2 is YSYEKL. The CDR3 spans 15 residues. V was pared by 4 bases and J by 8 bases, with 20 bases between. This chain's CDR3 is CASSPPLGGAGGYTF. Written as DNA, the CDR3 is TGCGCCAGCAGCCCCCCCCTGGGGGGGGCGGGGGGCTACACCTTC.

V is TRBV6-5 and J is TRBJ1-4; no clear D gene. V lost 6 bases to trimming and J lost 5 bases, with 7 bases between them. The germline V gene has CDR1 MNHEY and CDR2 SVGAGI. This CDR3 has 12 amino acids. For the CDR3, the DNA is TGTGCCAGCAGCCTCAGGAATGAAAAACTGTTTTTT. Its translation: CASSLRNEKLFF.